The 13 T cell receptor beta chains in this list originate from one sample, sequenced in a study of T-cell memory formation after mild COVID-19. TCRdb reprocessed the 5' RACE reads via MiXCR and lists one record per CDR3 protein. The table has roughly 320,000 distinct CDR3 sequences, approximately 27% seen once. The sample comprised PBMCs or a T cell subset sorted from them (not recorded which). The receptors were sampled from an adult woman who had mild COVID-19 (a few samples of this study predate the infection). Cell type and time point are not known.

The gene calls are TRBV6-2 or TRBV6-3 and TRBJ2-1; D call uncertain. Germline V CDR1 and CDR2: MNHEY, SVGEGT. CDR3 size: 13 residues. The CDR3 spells CIRGVRNFNEQFF. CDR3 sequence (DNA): TGTATTCGTGGGGTCCGGAATTTCAATGAGCAGTTCTTC.

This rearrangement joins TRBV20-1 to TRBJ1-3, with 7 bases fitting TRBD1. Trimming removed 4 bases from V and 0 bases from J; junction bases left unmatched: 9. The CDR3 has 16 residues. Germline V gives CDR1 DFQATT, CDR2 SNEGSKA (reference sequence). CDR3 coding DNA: TGCAGTGCTACCCGACAGGGCTACCTCTCTGGAAACACCATATATTTT. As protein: CSATRQGYLSGNTIYF.

The CDR3 is CASSSLKGGWDTEAFF. The CDR3 DNA reads TGTGCCAGCAGCTCCCTCAAAGGGGGGTGGGACACTGAAGCTTTCTTT. The chain uses TRBV5-6 and TRBJ1-1, with a tentative D call TRBD1 (6 bases). The CDR3 runs 16 residues. Germline-derived CDR1 and CDR2 are SGHDT and YYEEEE. Trimming took 3 bases from V and 3 from J, leaving 18 bases between them. The entire variable domain, with the rest obtained from reference TRBV5-6 and TRBJ1-1, is as follows: DAGVTQSPTHLIKTRGQQVTLRCSPKSGHDTVSWYQQALGQGPQFIFQYYEEEERQRGNFPDRFSGHQFPNYSSELNVNALLLGDSALYLCASSSLKGGWDTEAFFGQGTRLTVV.

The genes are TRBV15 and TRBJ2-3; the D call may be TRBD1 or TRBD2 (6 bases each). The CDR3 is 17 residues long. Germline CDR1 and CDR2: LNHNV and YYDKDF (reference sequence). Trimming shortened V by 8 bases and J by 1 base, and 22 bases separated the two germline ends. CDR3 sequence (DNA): TGTGCCACCTCTGGAGGTGACAGGAGGGCTGGCACAGATACGCAGTATTTT. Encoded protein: CATSGGDRRAGTDTQYF.

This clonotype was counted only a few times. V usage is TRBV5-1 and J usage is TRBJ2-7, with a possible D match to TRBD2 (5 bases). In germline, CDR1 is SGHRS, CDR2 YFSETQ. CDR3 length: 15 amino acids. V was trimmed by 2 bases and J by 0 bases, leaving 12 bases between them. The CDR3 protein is CASSFDPGISYEQYF. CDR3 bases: TGCGCCAGCAGCTTTGATCCGGGGATCTCCTACGAGCAGTACTTC.

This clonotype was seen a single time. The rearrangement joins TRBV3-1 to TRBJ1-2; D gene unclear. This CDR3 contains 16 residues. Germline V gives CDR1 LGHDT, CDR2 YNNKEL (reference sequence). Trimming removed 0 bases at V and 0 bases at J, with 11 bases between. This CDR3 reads CASSQEGRQSNYGYTF. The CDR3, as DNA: TGTGCCAGCAGCCAAGAAGGCAGGCAGTCTAACTATGGCTACACCTTC.

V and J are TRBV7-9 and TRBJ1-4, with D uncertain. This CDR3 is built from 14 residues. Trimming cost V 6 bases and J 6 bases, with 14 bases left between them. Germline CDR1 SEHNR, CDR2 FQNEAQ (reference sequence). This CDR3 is CASSLLREDEKLFF. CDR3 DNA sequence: TGTGCCAGCAGTCTCCTAAGGGAAGATGAAAAACTGTTTTTT. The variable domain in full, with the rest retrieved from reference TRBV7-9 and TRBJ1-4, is DTGVSQNPRHKITKRGQNVTFRCDPISEHNRLYWYRQTLGQGPEFLTYFQNEAQLEKSRLLSDRFSAERPKGSFSTLEIQRTEQGDSAMYLCASSLLREDEKLFFGSGTQLSVL.

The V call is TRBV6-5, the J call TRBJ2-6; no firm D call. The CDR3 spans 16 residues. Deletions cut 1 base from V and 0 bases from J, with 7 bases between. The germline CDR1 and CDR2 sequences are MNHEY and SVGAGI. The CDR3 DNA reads TGTGCCAGCAGTTACTTAGGTCGCTCTGGGGCCAACGTCCTGACTTTC. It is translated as CASSYLGRSGANVLTF.

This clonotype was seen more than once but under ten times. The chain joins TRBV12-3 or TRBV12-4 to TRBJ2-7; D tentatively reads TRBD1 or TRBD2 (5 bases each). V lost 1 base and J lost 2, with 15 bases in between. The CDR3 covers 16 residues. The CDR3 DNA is TGTGCCAGCAGTTTAGGGGGCATTGAGGGGCCCTACGAGCAGTACTTC. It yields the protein CASSLGGIEGPYEQYF.

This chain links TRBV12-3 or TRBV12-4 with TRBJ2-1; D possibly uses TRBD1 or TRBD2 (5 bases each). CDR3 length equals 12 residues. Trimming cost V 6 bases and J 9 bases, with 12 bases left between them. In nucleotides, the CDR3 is TGTGCCAGCAGGGGATTTGGGGGTGAGCAGTTCTTC. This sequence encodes CASRGFGGEQFF.

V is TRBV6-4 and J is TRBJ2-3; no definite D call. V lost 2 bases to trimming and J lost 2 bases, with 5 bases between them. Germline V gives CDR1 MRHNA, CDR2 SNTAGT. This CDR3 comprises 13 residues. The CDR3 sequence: CASSDNPTDTQYF. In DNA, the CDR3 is TGTGCCAGCAGTGACAACCCCACAGATACGCAGTATTTT.

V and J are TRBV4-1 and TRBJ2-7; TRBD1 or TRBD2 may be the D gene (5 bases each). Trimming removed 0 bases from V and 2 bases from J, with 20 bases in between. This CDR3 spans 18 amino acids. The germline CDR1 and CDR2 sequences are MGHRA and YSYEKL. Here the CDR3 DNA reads TGCGCCAGCAGCCAAGATCGAGGGGCAGGGTGGGTCGCCTACGAGCAGTACTTC. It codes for CASSQDRGAGWVAYEQYF.

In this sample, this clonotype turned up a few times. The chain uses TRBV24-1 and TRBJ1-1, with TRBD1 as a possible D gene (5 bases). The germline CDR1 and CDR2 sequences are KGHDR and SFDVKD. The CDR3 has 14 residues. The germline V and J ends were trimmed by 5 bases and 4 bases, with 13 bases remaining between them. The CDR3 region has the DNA TGTGCCACCAGTGGAAGCGGGGGATCCACTGAAGCTTTCTTT. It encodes CATSGSGGSTEAFF.